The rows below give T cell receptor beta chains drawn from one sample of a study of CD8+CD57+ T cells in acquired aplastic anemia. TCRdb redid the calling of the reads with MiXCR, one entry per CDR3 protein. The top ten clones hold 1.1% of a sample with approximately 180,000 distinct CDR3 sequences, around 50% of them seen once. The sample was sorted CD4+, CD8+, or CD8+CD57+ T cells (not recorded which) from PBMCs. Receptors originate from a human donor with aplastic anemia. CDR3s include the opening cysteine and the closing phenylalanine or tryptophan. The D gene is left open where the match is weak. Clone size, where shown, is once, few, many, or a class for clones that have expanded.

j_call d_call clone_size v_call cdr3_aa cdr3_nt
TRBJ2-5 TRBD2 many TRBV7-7 CASSLGGLVGQETQYF TGTGCTAGCAGCTTGGGGGGACTAGTGGGCCAAGAGACCCAGTACTTC
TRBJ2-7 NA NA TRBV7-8 CASTPEGGGEQYF TGTGCCAGCACCCCAGAGGGGGGGGGGGAGCAGTACTTC
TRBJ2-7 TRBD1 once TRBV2 CASSLDRESYEQYF TGTGCCAGCAGCCTGGACAGGGAGTCCTACGAGCAGTACTTC
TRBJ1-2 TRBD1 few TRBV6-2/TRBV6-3 CASSPLVGTGIGYTF TGTGCCAGCAGCCCGCTGGTAGGGACAGGAATCGGCTACACCTTC
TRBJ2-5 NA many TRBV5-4 CASSSPSGGRETQYF TGTGCCAGCAGCTCCCCATCGGGGGGCCGTGAGACCCAGTACTTC
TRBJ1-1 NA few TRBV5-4 CASSLGLRTWDTEAFF TGTGCCAGCAGCTTGGGCCTCCGGACATGGGACACTGAAGCTTTCTTT
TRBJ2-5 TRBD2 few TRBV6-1 CASSPGRAGSLQETQYF TGTGCCAGCAGCCCCGGTAGAGCGGGGAGCCTCCAAGAGACCCAGTACTTC
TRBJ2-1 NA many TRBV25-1 CASSELPSDGNEQFF TGTGCCAGCAGTGAATTGCCTAGCGATGGGAATGAGCAGTTCTTC
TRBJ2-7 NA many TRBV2 CASRRDRLYEQYF TGTGCCAGCAGGAGGGACCGACTCTACGAGCAGTACTTC
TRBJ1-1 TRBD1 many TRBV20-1 CSAQGDRGPTEAFF TGCAGTGCTCAAGGTGACAGGGGGCCCACTGAAGCTTTCTTT
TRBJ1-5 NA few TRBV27 CASSRENSNQPQHF TGTGCCAGCAGTCGGGAAAATAGCAATCAGCCCCAGCATTTT
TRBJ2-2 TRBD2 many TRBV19 CASNGEWSGTPTSDTGELFF TGTGCCAGTAATGGGGAATGGTCCGGAACGCCTACTAGCGATACCGGGGAGCTGTTTTTT
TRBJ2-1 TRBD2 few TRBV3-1 CASRRDLAGDGEQFF TGTGCCAGCAGACGAGACCTAGCGGGGGACGGTGAGCAGTTCTTC
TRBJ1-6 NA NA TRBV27 CASSLSGRGNSPLHF TGTGCCAGCAGTTTGAGTGGGCGGGGGAATTCACCCCTCCACTTT
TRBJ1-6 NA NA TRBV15 CATIPLGNRGNSPLHF TGTGCCACCATTCCCTTGGGAAACCGGGGGAATTCACCCCTCCACTTT
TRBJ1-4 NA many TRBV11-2 CASSLGGSGPTNEKLFF TGTGCCAGCAGCTTAGGAGGGTCCGGCCCCACTAATGAAAAACTGTTTTTT
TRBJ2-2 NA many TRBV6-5 CASSYSWAGELFF TGTGCCAGCAGTTACTCGTGGGCCGGGGAGCTGTTTTTT
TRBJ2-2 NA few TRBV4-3 CASSLGLLAGANTGELFF TGCGCCAGCAGCCTGGGGTTGTTGGCAGGGGCGAACACCGGGGAGCTGTTTTTT
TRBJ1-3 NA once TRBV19 CASSMYGLGNTIYF TGTGCCAGTAGTATGTACGGGCTCGGAAACACCATATATTTT
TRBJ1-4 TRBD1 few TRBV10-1 CASSDTQGTEKLFF TGCGCCAGCAGCGACACACAGGGGACTGAAAAACTGTTTTTT
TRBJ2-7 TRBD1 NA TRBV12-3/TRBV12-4 CASSRDRVDEQYF TGTGCCAGCAGTCGGGACAGGGTTGACGAGCAGTACTTC
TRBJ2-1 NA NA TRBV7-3 CASSLEGGSSYNEQFF TGTGCCAGCAGCTTAGAGGGGGGGAGCTCCTACAATGAGCAGTTCTTC
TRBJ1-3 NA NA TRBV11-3 CASSLVAGSGNTIYF TGTGCCAGCAGCTTAGTTGCAGGCTCTGGAAACACCATATATTTT
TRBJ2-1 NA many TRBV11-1 CASSFTDNEQFF TGTGCCAGCAGCTTTACTGATAATGAGCAGTTCTTC
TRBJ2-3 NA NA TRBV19 CASSTNTMYTDTQYF TGTGCCAGTAGTACAAACACGATGTACACAGATACGCAGTATTTT
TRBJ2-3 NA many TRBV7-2 CASAADTDTQYF TGTGCCAGCGCGGCAGACACAGATACGCAGTATTTT
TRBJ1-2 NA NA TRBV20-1 CSASPGRAYGYTF TGCAGTGCTAGCCCGGGACGGGCCTATGGCTACACCTTC
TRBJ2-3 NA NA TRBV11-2 CASSLEGGNTDTQYF TGTGCCAGCAGCTTAGAGGGGGGAAACACAGATACGCAGTATTTT
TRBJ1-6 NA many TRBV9 CASSVGRAGSSPLHF TGTGCCAGCAGCGTAGGCAGGGCGGGGAGTTCACCCCTCCACTTT
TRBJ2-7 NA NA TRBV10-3 CAISVVLGYEQYF TGTGCCATCAGTGTTGTCTTAGGCTACGAGCAGTACTTC
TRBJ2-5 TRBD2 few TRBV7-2 CASSSGLVGGETQYF TGTGCCAGCAGCTCCGGACTAGTCGGAGGGGAGACCCAGTACTTC
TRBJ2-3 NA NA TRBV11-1 CASRPKETSTDTQYF TGTGCCAGCAGACCGAAAGAGACTAGCACAGATACGCAGTATTTT
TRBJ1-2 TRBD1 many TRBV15 CATSRPGQGYGGYTF TGTGCCACCAGCAGACCGGGACAGGGTTACGGTGGCTACACCTTC
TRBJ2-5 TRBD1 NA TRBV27 CASSPPGDRDQETQYF TGTGCCAGCAGCCCCCCGGGGGACAGGGATCAAGAGACCCAGTACTTC
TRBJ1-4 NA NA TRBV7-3 CANIFGRPNEKLFF TGTGCCAACATCTTCGGGAGACCTAATGAAAAACTGTTTTTT
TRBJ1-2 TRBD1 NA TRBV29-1 CSVEGGGLGYTF TGCAGCGTCGAAGGGGGCGGATTAGGCTACACCTTC
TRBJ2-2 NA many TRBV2 CASSSPTGFNTGELFF TGTGCCAGCAGTTCCCCGACGGGATTCAACACCGGGGAGCTGTTTTTT
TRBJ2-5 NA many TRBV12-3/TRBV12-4 CASTIAETQYF TGTGCCAGCACCATAGCGGAGACCCAGTACTTC
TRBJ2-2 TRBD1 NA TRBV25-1 CASSTTGGRSGELFF TGTGCCAGCAGTACAACAGGGGGAAGGTCCGGGGAGCTGTTTTTT
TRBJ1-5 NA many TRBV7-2 CASTTSGIGNQPQHF TGTGCCAGCACCACCTCGGGGATTGGCAATCAGCCCCAGCATTTT
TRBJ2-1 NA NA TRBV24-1 CATSIRGGGEQFF TGTGCCACCAGTATTAGAGGGGGGGGTGAGCAGTTCTTC
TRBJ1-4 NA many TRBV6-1 CASTDDIGKLFF TGTGCCAGCACCGATGACATTGGAAAACTGTTTTTT
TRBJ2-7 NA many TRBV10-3 CAISEGRRPSYEQYF TGTGCCATCAGTGAGGGCCGGAGGCCGTCTTACGAGCAGTACTTC
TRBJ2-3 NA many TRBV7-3 CASSPLSTDTQYF TGTGCCAGCAGCCCCCTTAGCACAGATACGCAGTATTTT
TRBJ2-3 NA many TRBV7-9 CASSLRTPSTDTQYF TGTGCCAGCAGCTTACGGACACCTAGCACAGATACGCAGTATTTT
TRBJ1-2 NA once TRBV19 CASIGPAVDGYTF TGTGCCAGTATTGGACCGGCCGTCGATGGCTACACCTTC
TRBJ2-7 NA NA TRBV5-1 CASSLSGMPYEQYF TGCGCCAGCAGCTTGTCTGGGATGCCCTACGAGCAGTACTTC
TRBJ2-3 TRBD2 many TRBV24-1 CATSGRWIAGGINADTQYF TGTGCCACCAGTGGACGTTGGATAGCGGGGGGGATCAATGCAGATACGCAGTATTTT
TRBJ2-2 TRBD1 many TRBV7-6 CASSLEGAGTGELFF TGTGCCAGCAGCTTAGAGGGGGCCGGTACCGGGGAGCTGTTTTTT
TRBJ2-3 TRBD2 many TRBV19 CATCLGASGGAGTDTQYF TGTGCCACCTGCCTGGGGGCTAGCGGGGGGGCCGGGACAGATACGCAGTATTTT
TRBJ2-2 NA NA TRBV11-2 CASSYGQTTGELFF TGTGCCAGCAGCTACGGACAGACGACCGGGGAGCTGTTTTTT
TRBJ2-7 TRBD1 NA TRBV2 CASSPDREYGYEQYF TGTGCCAGCAGCCCCGACAGGGAATACGGCTACGAGCAGTACTTC
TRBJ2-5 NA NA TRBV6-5 CASSCRQVGGPQETQYF TGTGCCAGCAGTTGCCGCCAGGTGGGGGGGCCACAAGAGACCCAGTACTTC
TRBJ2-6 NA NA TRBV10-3 CAISWDGGANVLTF TGTGCCATCAGTTGGGACGGGGGGGCCAACGTCCTGACTTTC